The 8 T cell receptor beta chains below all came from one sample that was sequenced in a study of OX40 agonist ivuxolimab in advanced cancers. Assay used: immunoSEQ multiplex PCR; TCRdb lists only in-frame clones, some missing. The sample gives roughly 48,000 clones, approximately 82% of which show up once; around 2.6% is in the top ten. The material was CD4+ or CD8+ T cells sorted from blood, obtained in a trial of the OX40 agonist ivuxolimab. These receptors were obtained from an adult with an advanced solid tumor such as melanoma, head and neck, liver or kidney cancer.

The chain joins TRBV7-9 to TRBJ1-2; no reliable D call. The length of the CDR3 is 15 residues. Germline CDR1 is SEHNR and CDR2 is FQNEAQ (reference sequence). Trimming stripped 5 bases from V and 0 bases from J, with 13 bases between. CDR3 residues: CASSRAGRTNYGYTF. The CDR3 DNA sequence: TGTGCCAGCAGCCGCGCGGGCAGGACTAACTATGGCTACACCTTC.

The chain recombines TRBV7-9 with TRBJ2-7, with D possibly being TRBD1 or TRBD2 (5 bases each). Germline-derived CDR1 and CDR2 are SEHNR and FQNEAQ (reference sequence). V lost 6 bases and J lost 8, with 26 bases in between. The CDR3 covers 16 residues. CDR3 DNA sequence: TGTGCCAGCAGTCCGAGTTTGGGGACCCGTAACAGAAAGCAGTACTTC. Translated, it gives CASSPSLGTRNRKQYF.

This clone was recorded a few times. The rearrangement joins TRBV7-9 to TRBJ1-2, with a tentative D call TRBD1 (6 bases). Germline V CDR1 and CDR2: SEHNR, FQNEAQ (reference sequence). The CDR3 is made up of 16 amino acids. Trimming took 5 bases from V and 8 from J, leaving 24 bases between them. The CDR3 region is CASSPEGRQVPRGYTF. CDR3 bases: TGTGCCAGCAGCCCTGAGGGGCGACAGGTCCCCAGGGGCTACACCTTC.

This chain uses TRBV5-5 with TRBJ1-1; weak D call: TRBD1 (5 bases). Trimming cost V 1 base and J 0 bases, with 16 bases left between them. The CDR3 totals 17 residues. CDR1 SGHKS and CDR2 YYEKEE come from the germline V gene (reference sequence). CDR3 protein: CASSLWMGGGLNTEAFF. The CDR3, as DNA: TGTGCCAGCAGCTTGTGGATGGGCGGGGGATTGAACACTGAAGCTTTCTTT.

The CDR3 is CATSSLGANGYTF. CDR3 in DNA: TGTGCCACTTCTTCACTTGGGGCGAATGGCTACACCTTC. The chain couples TRBV6-5 to TRBJ1-2; possibly TRBD1 for D (5 bases). CDR1 is MNHEY, CDR2 SVGAGI, per germline. CDR3 size: 13 residues. V was shortened by 10 bases and J by 6 bases, with 18 bases between the two germline ends.

CDR3 DNA: TGTGCCAGCTCACGATTGGACAGGGGTTACGAGCAGTACTTC. It specifies CASSRLDRGYEQYF. The V gene is TRBV18, the J gene TRBJ2-5, with 9 bases aligning to TRBD1. The assigned J gene may be wrong: the sequence end matches TRBJ2-7 better. CDR3 length equals 14 residues. The germline V gene has CDR1 KGHSH and CDR2 LQKENI.

The CDR3 DNA sequence: TGTGCCATCAGTGAGTCGGGACAGGGGCAGCCCCAGCATTTT. Translating gives CAISESGQGQPQHF. The J gene is TRBJ1-5, the V gene TRBV10-3; 10 nucleotides align to TRBD1. Germline trimming cut 0 bases from V and 7 bases from J; bases unmatched to any gene: 0. CDR1 ENHRY and CDR2 SYGVKD come from the germline V gene. The CDR3 has 14 residues.

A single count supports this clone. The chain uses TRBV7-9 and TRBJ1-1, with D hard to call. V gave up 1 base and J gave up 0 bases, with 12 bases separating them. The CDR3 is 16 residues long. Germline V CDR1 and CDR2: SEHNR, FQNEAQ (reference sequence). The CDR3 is CASSLGGVTMNTEAFF. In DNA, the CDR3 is TGTGCCAGCAGCTTAGGGGGAGTGACGATGAACACTGAAGCTTTCTTT.